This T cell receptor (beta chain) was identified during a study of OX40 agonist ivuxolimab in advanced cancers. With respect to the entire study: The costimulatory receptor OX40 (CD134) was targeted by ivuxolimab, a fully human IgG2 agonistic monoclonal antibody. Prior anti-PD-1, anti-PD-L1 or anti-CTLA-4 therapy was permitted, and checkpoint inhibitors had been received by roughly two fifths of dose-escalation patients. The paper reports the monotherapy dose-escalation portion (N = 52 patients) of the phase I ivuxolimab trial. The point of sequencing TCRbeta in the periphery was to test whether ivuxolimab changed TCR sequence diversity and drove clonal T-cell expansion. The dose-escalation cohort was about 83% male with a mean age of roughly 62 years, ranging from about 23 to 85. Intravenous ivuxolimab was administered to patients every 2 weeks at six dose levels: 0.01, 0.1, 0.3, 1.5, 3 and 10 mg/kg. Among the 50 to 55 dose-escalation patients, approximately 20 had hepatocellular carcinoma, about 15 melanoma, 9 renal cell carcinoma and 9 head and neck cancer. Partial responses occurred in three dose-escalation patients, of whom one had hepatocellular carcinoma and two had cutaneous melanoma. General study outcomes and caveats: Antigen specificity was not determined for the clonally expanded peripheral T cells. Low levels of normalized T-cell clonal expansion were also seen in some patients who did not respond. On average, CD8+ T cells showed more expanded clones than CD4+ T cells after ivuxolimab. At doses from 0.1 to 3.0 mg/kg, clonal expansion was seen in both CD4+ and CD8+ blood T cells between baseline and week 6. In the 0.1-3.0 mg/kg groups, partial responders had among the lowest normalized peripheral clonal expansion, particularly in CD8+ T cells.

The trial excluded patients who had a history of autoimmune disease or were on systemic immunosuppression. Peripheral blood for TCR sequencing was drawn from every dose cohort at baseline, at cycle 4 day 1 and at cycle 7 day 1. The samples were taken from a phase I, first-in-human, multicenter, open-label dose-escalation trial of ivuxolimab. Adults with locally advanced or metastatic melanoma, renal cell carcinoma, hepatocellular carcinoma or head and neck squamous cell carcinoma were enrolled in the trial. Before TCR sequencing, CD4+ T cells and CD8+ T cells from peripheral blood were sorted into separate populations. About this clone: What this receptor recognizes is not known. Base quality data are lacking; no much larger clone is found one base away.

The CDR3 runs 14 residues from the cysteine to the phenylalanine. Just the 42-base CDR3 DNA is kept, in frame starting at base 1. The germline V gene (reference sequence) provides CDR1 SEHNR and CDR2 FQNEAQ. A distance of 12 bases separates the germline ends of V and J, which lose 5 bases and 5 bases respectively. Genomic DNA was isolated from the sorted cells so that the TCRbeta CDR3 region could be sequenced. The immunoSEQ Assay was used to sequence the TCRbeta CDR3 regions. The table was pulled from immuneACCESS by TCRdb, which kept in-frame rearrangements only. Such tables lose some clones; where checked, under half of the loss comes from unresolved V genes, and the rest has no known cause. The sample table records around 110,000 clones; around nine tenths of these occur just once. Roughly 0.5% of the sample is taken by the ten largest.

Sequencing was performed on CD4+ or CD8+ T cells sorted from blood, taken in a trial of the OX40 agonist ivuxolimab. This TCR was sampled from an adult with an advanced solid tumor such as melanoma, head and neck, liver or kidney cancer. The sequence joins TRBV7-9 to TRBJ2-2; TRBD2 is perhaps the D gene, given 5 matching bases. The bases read TGTGCCAGCAGCAACAGCGGCCTGACCGGGGAGCTGTTTTTT. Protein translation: CASSNSGLTGELFF.